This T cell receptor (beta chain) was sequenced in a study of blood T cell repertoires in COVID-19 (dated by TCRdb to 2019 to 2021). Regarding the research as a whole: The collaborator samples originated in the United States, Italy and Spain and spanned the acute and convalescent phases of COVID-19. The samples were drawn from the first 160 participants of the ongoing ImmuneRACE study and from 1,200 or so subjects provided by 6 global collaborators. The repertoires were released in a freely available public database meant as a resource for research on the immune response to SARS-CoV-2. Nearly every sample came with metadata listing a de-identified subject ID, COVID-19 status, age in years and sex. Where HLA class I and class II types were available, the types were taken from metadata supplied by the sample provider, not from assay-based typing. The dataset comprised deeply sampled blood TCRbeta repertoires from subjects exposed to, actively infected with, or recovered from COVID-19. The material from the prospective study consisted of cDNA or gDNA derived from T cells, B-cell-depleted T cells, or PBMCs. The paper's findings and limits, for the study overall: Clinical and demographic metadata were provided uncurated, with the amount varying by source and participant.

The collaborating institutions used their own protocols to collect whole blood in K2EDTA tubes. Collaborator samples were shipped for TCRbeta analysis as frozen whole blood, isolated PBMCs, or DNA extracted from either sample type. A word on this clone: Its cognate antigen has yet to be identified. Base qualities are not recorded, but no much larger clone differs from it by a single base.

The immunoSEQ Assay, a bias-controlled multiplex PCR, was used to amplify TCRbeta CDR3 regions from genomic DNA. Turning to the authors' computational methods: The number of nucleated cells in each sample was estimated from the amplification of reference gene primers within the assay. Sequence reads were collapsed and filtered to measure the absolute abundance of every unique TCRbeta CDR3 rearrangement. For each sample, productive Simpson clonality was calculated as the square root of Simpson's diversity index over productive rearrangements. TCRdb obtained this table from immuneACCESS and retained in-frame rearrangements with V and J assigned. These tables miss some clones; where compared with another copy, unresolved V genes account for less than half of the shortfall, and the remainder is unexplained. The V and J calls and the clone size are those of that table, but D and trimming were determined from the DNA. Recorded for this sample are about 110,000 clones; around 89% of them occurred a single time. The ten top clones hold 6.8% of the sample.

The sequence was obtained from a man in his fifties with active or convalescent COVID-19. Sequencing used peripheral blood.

The CDR3 reads CASTPPTGGYEQYF. The nucleotides read TGTGCCAGCACTCCTCCTACAGGGGGCTACGAGCAGTACTTC. The V gene is TRBV28 and the J gene is TRBJ2-7, with 8 junctional bases fitting TRBD1. CDR1 and CDR2, per the germline V gene, are MDHEN and SYDVKM. V is pruned by 7 bases and J by 3 bases, leaving 8 bases of the junction without a gene match. The CDR3 runs 14 residues from the cysteine to the phenylalanine. Only the CDR3 DNA stays, 42 bases, in frame from base 1.